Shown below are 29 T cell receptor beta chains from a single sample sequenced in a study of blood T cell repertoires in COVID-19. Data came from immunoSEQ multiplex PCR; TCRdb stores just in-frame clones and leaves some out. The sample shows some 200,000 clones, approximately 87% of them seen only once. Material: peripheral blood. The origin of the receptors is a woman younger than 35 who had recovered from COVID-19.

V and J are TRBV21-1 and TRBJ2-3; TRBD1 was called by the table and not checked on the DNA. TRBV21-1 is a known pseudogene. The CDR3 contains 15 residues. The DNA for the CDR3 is TGTGCCAGCAGCAAAGGGTTACAGGGGGCAGATACGCAGTATTTT. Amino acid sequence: CASSKGLQGADTQYF.

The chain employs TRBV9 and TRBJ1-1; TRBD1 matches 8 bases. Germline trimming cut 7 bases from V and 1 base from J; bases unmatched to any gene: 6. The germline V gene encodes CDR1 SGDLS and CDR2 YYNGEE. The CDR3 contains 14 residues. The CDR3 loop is CASGLDRANTEAFF. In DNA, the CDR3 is TGTGCCAGCGGGTTGGACAGGGCGAACACTGAAGCTTTCTTT. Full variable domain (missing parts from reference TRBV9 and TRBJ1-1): DSGVTQTPKHLITATGQRVTLRCSPRSGDLSVYWYQQSLDQGLQFLIQYYNGEERAKGNILERFSAQQFPDLHSELNLSSLELGDSALYFCASGLDRANTEAFFGQGTRLTVV.

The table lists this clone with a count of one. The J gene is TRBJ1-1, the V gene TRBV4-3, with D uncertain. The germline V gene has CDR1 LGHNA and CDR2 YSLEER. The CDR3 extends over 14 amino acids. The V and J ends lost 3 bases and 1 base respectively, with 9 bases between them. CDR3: CASSHKPRNTEAFF. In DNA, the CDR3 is TGCGCCAGCAGCCATAAGCCACGGAACACTGAAGCTTTCTTT.

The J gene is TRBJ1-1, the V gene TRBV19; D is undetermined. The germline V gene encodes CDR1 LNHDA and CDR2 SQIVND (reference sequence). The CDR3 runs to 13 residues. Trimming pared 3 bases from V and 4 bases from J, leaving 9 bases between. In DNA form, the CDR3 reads TGTGCCAGTAGTATCGATTCAGGCACTGAAGCTTTCTTT. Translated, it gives CASSIDSGTEAFF. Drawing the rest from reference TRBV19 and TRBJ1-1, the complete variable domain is DGGITQSPKYLFRKEGQNVTLSCEQNLNHDAMYWYRQDPGQGLRLIYYSQIVNDFQKGDIAEGYSVSREKKESFPLTVTSAQKNPTAFYLCASSIDSGTEAFFGQGTRLTVV.

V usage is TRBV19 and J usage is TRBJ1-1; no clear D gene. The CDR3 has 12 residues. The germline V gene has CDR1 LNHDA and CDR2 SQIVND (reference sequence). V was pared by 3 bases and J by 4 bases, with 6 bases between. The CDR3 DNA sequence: TGTGCCAGTAGTATTGGGAGCACTGAAGCTTTCTTT. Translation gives CASSIGSTEAFF. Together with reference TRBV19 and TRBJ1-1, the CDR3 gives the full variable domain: DGGITQSPKYLFRKEGQNVTLSCEQNLNHDAMYWYRQDPGQGLRLIYYSQIVNDFQKGDIAEGYSVSREKKESFPLTVTSAQKNPTAFYLCASSIGSTEAFFGQGTRLTVV.

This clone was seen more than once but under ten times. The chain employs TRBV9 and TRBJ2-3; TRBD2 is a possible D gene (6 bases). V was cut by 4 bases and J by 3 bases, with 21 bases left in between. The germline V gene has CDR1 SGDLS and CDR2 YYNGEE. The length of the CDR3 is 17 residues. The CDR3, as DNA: TGTGCCAGCAGCCTTCGGAGTGGGGGAGGAAAAACAGATACGCAGTATTTT. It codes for CASSLRSGGGKTDTQYF.

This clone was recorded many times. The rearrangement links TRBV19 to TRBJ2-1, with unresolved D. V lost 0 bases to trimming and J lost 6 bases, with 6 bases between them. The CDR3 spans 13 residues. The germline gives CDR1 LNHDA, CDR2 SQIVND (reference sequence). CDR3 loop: CASSIDYLNEQFF. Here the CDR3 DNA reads TGTGCCAGTAGTATAGACTACCTCAATGAGCAGTTCTTC.

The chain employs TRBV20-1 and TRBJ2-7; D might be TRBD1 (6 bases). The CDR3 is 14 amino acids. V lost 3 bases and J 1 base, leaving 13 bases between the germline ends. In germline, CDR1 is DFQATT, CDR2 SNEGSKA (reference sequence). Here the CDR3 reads CSASRGGPSYEQYF. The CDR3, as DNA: TGCAGTGCTAGTCGTGGGGGCCCTTCCTACGAGCAGTACTTC.

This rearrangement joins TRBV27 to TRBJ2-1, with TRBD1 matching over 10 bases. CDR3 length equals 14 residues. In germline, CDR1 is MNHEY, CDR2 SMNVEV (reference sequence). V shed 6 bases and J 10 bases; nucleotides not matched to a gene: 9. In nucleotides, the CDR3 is TGTGCCAGCAGATACGTCGGGACAGGGGAAGAGCAGTTCTTC. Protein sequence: CASRYVGTGEEQFF.

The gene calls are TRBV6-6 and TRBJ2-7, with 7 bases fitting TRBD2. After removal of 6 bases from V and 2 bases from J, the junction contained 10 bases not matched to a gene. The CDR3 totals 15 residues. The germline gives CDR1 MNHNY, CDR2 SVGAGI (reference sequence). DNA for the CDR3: TGTGCCAGCAGAAATACCGCAGGGACTACCTACGAGCAGTACGTC. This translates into CASRNTAGTTYEQYV.

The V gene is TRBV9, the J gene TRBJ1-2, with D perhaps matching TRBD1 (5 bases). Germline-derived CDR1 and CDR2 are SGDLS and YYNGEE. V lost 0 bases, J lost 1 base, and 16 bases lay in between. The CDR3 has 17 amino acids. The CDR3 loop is CASSVGNAGFGNYGYTF. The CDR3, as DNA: TGTGCCAGCAGCGTAGGAAACGCAGGGTTTGGTAACTATGGCTACACCTTC.

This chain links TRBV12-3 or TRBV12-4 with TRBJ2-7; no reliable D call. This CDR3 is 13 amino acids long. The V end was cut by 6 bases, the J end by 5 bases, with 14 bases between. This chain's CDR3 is CASSLGEADEQYF. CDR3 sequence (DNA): TGTGCCAGCAGCCTAGGTGAAGCCGACGAGCAGTACTTC.

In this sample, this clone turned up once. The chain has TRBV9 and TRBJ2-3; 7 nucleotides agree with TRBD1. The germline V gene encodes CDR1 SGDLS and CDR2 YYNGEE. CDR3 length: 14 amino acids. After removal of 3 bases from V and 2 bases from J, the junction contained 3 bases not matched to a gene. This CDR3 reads CASSAGQNTDTQYF. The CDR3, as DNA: TGTGCCAGCAGCGCGGGACAGAACACAGATACGCAGTATTTT.

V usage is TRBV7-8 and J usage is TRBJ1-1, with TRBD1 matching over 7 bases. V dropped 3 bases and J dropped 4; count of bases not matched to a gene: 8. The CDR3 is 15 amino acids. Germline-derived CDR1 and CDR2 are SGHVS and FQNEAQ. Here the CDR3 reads CASSFRRQGGTEAFF. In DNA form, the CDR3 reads TGTGCCAGCAGCTTTCGACGACAGGGAGGCACTGAAGCTTTCTTT.

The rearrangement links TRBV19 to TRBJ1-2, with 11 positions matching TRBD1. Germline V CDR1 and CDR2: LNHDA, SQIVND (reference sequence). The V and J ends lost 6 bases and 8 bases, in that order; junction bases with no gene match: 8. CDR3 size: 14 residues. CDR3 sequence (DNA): TGTGCCAGTAGAAGCGGACAGGGGGCTGGAGGCTACACCTTC. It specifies CASRSGQGAGGYTF. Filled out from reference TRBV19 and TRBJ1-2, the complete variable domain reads DGGITQSPKYLFRKEGQNVTLSCEQNLNHDAMYWYRQDPGQGLRLIYYSQIVNDFQKGDIAEGYSVSREKKESFPLTVTSAQKNPTAFYLCASRSGQGAGGYTFGSGTRLTVV.

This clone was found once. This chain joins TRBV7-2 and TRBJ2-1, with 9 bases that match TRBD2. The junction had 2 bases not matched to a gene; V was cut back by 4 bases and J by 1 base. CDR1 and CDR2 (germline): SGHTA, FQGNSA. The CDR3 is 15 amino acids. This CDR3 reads CASSSTSGSYNEQFF. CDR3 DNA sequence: TGTGCCAGCAGCTCCACTAGCGGGTCCTACAATGAGCAGTTCTTC.

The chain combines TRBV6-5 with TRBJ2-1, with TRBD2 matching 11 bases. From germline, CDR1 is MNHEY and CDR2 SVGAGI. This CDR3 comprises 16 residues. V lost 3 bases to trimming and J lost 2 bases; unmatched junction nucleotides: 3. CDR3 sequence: CASSYGLAGAYNEQFF. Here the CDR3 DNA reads TGTGCCAGCAGTTATGGACTAGCGGGCGCCTACAATGAGCAGTTCTTC.

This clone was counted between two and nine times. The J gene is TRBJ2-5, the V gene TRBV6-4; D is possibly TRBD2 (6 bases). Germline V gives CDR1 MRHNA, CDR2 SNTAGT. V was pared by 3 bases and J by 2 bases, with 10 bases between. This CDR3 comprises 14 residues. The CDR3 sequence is CASSESAGQETQYF. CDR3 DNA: TGTGCCAGCAGTGAATCCGCGGGGCAAGAGACCCAGTACTTC.

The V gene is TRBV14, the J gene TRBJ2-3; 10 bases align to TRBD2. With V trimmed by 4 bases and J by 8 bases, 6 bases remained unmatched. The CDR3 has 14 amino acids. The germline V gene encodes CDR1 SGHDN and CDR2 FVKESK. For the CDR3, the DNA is TGTGCCAGCAGCCCAGCGGGAGGGCCCTTTACGCAGTATTTT. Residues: CASSPAGGPFTQYF.

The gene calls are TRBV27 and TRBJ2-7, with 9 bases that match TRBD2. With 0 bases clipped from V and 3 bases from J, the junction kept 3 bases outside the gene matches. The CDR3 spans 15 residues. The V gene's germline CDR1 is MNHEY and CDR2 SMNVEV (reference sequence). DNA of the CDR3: TGTGCCAGCAGTTTATCAGGGACTAGCTTCTACGAGCAGTACTTC. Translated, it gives CASSLSGTSFYEQYF.

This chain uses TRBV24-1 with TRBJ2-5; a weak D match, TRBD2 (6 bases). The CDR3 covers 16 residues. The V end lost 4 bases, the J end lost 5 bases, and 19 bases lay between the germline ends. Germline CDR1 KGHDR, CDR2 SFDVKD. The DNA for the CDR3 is TGTGCCACCAGTGACCCCACGGGGGTGTCTAGGGAGACCCAGTACTTC. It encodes CATSDPTGVSRETQYF.

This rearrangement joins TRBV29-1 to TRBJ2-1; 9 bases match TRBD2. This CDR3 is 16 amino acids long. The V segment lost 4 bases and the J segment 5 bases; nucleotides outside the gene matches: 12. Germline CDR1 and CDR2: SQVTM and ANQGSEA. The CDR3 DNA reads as TGCAGCGTTGGGACTAGCGAGATAGAAGGGGACAATGAGCAGTTCTTC. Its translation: CSVGTSEIEGDNEQFF.

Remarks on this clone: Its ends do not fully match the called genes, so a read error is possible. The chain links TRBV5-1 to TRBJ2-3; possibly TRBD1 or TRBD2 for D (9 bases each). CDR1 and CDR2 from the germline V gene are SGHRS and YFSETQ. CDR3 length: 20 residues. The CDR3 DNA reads TGCGCCAGCAGCAAAAGTTACAGGGGGCGAAGGCGGGAGGGCACCGATACGCAGTATTTT. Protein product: CASSKSYRGRRREGTDTQYF.

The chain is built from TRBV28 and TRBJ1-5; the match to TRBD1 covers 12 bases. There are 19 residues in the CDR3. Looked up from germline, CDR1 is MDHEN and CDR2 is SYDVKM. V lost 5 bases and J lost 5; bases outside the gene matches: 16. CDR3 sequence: CASSANRDRGRLRHQPQHF. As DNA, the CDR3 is TGTGCCAGCAGTGCAAACCGGGACAGGGGGCGGTTGCGGCATCAGCCCCAGCATTTT. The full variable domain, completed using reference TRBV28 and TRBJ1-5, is DVKVTQSSRYLVKRTGEKVFLECVQDMDHENMFWYRQDPGLGLRLIYFSYDVKMKEKGDIPEGYSVSREKKERFSLILESASTNQTSMYLCASSANRDRGRLRHQPQHFGDGTRLSIL.

DNA of the CDR3: TGTGCCAGCAGCCAAGAGGTCGCGGGAACCTACAATGAGCAGTTCTTC. Protein sequence: CASSQEVAGTYNEQFF. This chain links TRBV4-2 with TRBJ2-1; possibly TRBD2 for D (6 bases). With 0 bases removed from V and 2 bases from J, the gap between germline ends came to 11 bases. This CDR3 has 16 residues. Germline V gives CDR1 LGHNA, CDR2 YNFKEQ.

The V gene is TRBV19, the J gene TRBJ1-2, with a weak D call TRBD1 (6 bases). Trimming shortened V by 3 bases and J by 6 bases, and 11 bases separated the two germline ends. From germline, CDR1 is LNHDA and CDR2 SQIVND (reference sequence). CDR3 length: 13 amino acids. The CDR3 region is CASSIGQPHGYTF. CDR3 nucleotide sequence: TGTGCCAGTAGTATCGGACAGCCTCATGGCTACACCTTC.

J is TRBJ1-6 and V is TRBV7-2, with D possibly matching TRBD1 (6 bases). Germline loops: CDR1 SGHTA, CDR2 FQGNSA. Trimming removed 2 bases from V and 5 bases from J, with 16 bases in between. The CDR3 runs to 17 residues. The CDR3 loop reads CASSLLIRTVDNSPLHF. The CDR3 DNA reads TGTGCCAGCAGCTTACTGATTAGGACAGTTGATAATTCACCCCTCCACTTT.

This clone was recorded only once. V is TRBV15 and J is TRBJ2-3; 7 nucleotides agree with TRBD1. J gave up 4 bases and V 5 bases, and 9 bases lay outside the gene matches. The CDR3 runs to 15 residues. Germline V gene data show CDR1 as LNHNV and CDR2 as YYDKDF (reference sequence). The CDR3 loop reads CATSGDRERADTQYF. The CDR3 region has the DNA TGTGCCACCAGCGGTGACAGGGAGAGGGCAGATACGCAGTATTTT.

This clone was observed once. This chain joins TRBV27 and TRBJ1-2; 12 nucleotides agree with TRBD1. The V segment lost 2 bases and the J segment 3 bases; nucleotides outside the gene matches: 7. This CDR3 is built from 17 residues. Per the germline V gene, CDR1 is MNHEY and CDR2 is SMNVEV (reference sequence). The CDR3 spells CASSLNLGQGADYGYTF. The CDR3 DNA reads TGTGCCAGCAGTTTAAACTTGGGACAGGGGGCCGACTATGGCTACACCTTC.